This T cell receptor beta chain derives from a study of vaccination and CD4 T cells after COVID-19 (dated by TCRdb to 2022 to 2024). Notes on the research overall: Convalescent patients had a positive SARS-CoV-2 result on nasal swab PCR, and of these patients, several had mild disease and one had severe disease. Six males and four females were included in the convalescent cohort, with two Hispanic individuals, seven Caucasians, two Asians and one multiracial person represented. Participants received two doses of either the Pfizer-BioNTech BNT162b2 vaccine (n=8) or the Moderna mRNA-1273 vaccine (n=2). Post-COVID blood samples from convalescent patients were collected a median of about 100 days after diagnosis, with a range of about 30 to 170 days. The time from the second vaccine dose to post-vaccine blood sampling had a median of 72 days and ranged from about 14 to 241 days. The cultures were stimulated with overlapping spike peptide pools from SARS-CoV-2 and from the common cold coronaviruses HCoV-NL63, HCoV-OC43 and HCoV-229E. Control cultures received a CEFX viral epitope pool as the positive control, an HIV-1 Nef peptide pool as the negative control, or no peptide. In some eleven COVID-19 convalescent patients and a few infection-naive healthy vaccine recipients, researchers compared the spike-specific CD4+ TCR repertoire from before mRNA vaccination with the repertoire from after.

V gives up 7 bases and J gives up 1 base, and the segment between their germline ends measures 7 bases. CDR1 and CDR2 were assigned from the germline V gene as MDHEN and SYDVKM. There are 12 amino acids in the CDR3, from cysteine to phenylalanine inclusive. Of all the DNA, just the CDR3 is kept, 36 bases in frame from base 1. On the study overall, not on this receptor specifically: Among the post-vaccine SARS-CoV-2-reactive clones in convalescent patients, a median approximately 90% showed up only after vaccination, which suggests vaccine-specific priming. Although the median number of SARS-CoV-2-reactive clonotypes went up from roughly 19 after infection to 35 to 40 after vaccination, the increase was not significant. Only a relatively small number of convalescent patients were included in the study, and early timepoints following natural infection were not analyzed. Of the vaccine-specific clones found in convalescent patients, nearly all (304 of 307) were mono-reactive for SARS-CoV-2 spike instead of being cross-reactive with common cold coronaviruses.

The receptor library was made with PCR. At the Johns Hopkins FTIC core, DNA from the cultured CD4+ T cells underwent TCR sequencing with the Oncomine TCR Beta short-read assay. Genomic DNA was extracted from the cultured CD4+ T cells with the QIAamp micro DNA kit. The Oncomine TCR Beta libraries from cultured CD4+ T cells were pooled using unique dual indexes and then sequenced on an Illumina iSeq 100. The study's own analysis went as follows. Non-productive sequences were filtered out, and CDR3s that did not start with C, did not end with F or W, or were shorter than 7 amino acids were discarded. Antigen-specific clonotypes were identified using the MANAFEST web application through comparison of peptide-stimulated wells with reference and other culture wells. To be called positive, a clone needed an FDR below 0.05, an odds ratio above 5, and a productive frequency above 0.1% in at least two of three replicate wells. Clonotypes that were significantly expanded in both SARS-CoV-2 spike wells and at least one common cold coronavirus spike condition were defined as cross-reactive. CDR3 homology was assessed with Levenshtein distances (stringdist) and unrooted phylogenetic trees (ape) in R version 3.6.1. TCRdb redid the processing of the public reads, applying fastp at Q25 and MiXCR, and retained in-frame beta chains. Here each entry gathers all rows of one CDR3 protein and keeps the most common genes and DNA. What appears here as the V and J calls and clone size reflects TCRdb's work, not the paper's. Across this sample there are about 12,000 distinct CDR3 sequences, with approximately 46% seen only once. Of the sample, more than 6% falls within the top ten clones.

In the paper's terms, the treatment or condition label means: approximately 9-day PBMC culture with coronavirus spike peptide pools or control peptides (ViraFEST assay). The ViraFEST assay, used in the study, expanded antigen-specific T cells with peptide pools and then identified the expanded clonotypes through TCR sequencing. The convalescent patients' positive SARS-CoV-2 PCR tests fell between March and December 2020, which was before the Alpha, Beta and Delta variants emerged in the United States. Each well held around 2 million PBMCs cultured in IMDM containing roughly 5% human AB serum and approximately 9.8 IU/ml IL-2, with 9 to 10 ug/ml peptide pools added. On days 3 and 7, half of the culture medium was replaced with fresh IL-2-containing medium. After roughly 11 days of culture, CD4+ T cells were isolated by negative selection with the EasySep CD4+ T cell isolation kit. Ficoll-Paque Plus gradient centrifugation was used to isolate PBMCs from whole blood, and the isolated PBMCs were then either used fresh or cryopreserved at -140C. Culture conditions were generally each tested in triplicate wells.

In regard to this clonotype: Its antigen specificity is not known. The sample holds no much larger clone one base away, and base qualities are not on file.

The rearrangement combines TRBV28 with TRBJ1-2; the D gene cannot be named for sure. The sequencing input was CD4+ T cells from blood, cultured in vitro. The TCR comes from a human donor who had recovered from COVID-19. The DNA sequence reads TGTGCCAGCACTAAGGATAACTATGGCTACACCTTC. Its coded protein is CASTKDNYGYTF.